This T cell receptor beta chain emerged from a study of T cell changes during pregnancy in multiple sclerosis. Using immunoSEQ multiplex PCR, the repertoire was profiled, and TCRdb retains in-frame clones only, with some absent. The table lists tens of thousands of clones, 90% of them singletons. The sequence was collected from a female donor in good health, enrolled as a control in a pregnancy study. The sample in question was peripheral blood, obtained in the first trimester of pregnancy.

Written as DNA, the CDR3 is TGCGCCAGCGGCGGGACTAGCGCACAGGTAAAAAATGAGCAGTTCTTC. Translation: CASGGTSAQVKNEQFF. The chain has TRBV5-1 and TRBJ2-1; 10 bases map to TRBD2. From germline, CDR1 is SGHRS and CDR2 YFSETQ. V trimming: 7 bases; J trimming: 7 bases; junction bases outside the gene matches: 14. The CDR3 covers 16 residues.